These 5 T cell receptor beta chains share one sample of origin, sequenced in a study of identical twins. TCRdb recomputed calls from the 5' RACE reads with MiXCR, one row per CDR3 protein. This table holds roughly 630,000 distinct CDR3 sequences, around 7.5% found once. These data are also associated with another study on yellow fever vaccine responses in identical twins.

Material: PBMCs. These receptors all come from a woman aged 18-30 years in good health.

The chain is built from TRBV3-2 and TRBJ1-2; the DNA was not used to check the table's D call, TRBD1. TRBV3-2 constitutes a pseudogene. This CDR3 spans 14 amino acids. DNA of the CDR3: TGTGCCAGCAGCCAAGTTCAGGGGGCAAAGGGCTACACCTTC. Its protein product is CASSQVQGAKGYTF.

This chain links TRBV6-5 with TRBJ1-6, with a possible D match to TRBD1 (5 bases). Germline CDR1 MNHEY, CDR2 SVGAGI. This CDR3 comprises 15 residues. Trimming took off 2 bases at V and 6 bases at J, with 11 bases between the two ends. The CDR3 region has the DNA TGTGCCAGCAGTTACCTGCAGGGCGGTAATTCACCCCTCCACTTT. It yields the protein CASSYLQGGNSPLHF.

This clonotype was seen ten or more times. The V gene is TRBV10-3, the J gene TRBJ2-3; 12 nucleotides agree with TRBD2. The CDR3 sequence is 15 residues long. V gave up 2 bases and J gave up 6 bases; unmatched junction bases: 3. Looked up from germline, CDR1 is ENHRY and CDR2 is SYGVKD. The CDR3 region has the DNA TGTGCCATCAGTGAGGGACTAGCGGGGCCCGATACGCAGTATTTT. Its translation: CAISEGLAGPDTQYF.

The chain links TRBV12-3 or TRBV12-4 to TRBJ2-2, with D tentatively TRBD2 (5 bases). V was cut by 8 bases and J by 5 bases, with 12 bases left in between. The CDR3 runs 13 residues. The CDR3 reads CASGETTTGELFF. The DNA for the CDR3 is TGTGCCAGCGGGGAGACGACTACCGGGGAGCTGTTTTTT.

This clonotype was seen ten or more times. This chain uses TRBV4-1 with TRBJ2-4; 7 bases line up with TRBD1. Germline trimming cut 3 bases from V and 0 bases from J; bases unmatched to any gene: 14. This CDR3 region has 19 residues. Per the germline V gene, CDR1 is MGHRA and CDR2 is YSYEKL. CDR3 nucleotides: TGCGCCAGCAGCCACAGCACGGGACAGTCAAAAATAGCCAAAAACATTCAGTACTTC. This codes for CASSHSTGQSKIAKNIQYF.